The 21 T cell receptor beta chains reported below all come from one sample, sequenced in a study of beta chain features in type 1 diabetes. Sequenced material consisted of expressed TCRB transcripts (all of the isolated RNA was reverse transcribed). Profiling relied on immunoSEQ multiplex PCR, and the TCRdb table lists in-frame clones only, not all of them. Found here are 900,000 or so clones, 15% to 20% of them singletons; the top ten hold around 0.02%. What was sequenced was naive CD4+ T cells from blood. All receptors derive from a woman between 18 and 29 years old in good health.

The genes are TRBV28 and TRBJ2-7; D is ambiguous. V was trimmed by 9 bases and J by 0 bases, leaving 6 bases between them. CDR1 and CDR2 (germline): MDHEN, SYDVKM. The CDR3 loop spans 11 amino acids. Written as DNA, the CDR3 is TGTGCCAGTATGGACTCCTACGAGCAGTACTTC. It translates to CASMDSYEQYF.

The rearrangement links TRBV20-1 to TRBJ1-1; 8 bases are shared with TRBD1. CDR3 size: 11 residues. The ends lost 0 bases at V and 11 bases at J; junction bases unmatched: 2. The germline gives CDR1 DFQATT, CDR2 SNEGSKA (reference sequence). As DNA, the CDR3 is TGCAGTGCTAGAGATACAGGGGGGGCTTTCTTT. It is translated as CSARDTGGAFF.

This clone appeared a few times. This chain links TRBV9 with TRBJ1-4, with D hard to call. This CDR3 comprises 16 residues. Germline CDR1 SGDLS, CDR2 YYNGEE. Trimming removed 0 bases from V and 7 bases from J, with 16 bases in between. The DNA of the CDR3 is TGTGCCAGCAGCGTAGGACCGAAAGGGAAGGGTGAAAAACTGTTTTTT. Its protein is CASSVGPKGKGEKLFF.

This clone occurred a few times. This chain joins TRBV4-2 and TRBJ2-3; TRBD2 might be the D (6 bases). The V end was cut by 4 bases, the J end by 8 bases, with 19 bases between. The CDR3 runs to 15 residues. The germline CDR1 and CDR2 sequences are LGHNA and YNFKEQ. This chain's CDR3 is CASSPFSGPEGTQYF. The CDR3 bases are TGTGCCAGCAGCCCTTTTAGCGGACCGGAGGGTACGCAGTATTTT.

This clone turned up a few times. The rearrangement uses TRBV10-3 and TRBJ2-3; 7 bases match TRBD2. This CDR3 comprises 13 residues. Germline values: CDR1 ENHRY, CDR2 SYGVKD. Germline trimming cut 10 bases from V and 4 bases from J; bases unmatched to any gene: 8. CDR3 DNA sequence: TGTGCCAATAAGCGGGAAGATTCAGATACGCAGTATTTT. This encodes CANKREDSDTQYF.

A few counts support this clone. V is TRBV7-9 and J is TRBJ2-7; TRBD2 matches at 10 bases. Germline CDR1 and CDR2: SEHNR and FQNEAQ (reference sequence). The CDR3 totals 14 residues. V gave up 5 bases and J gave up 5 bases; unmatched junction bases: 6. Here the CDR3 DNA reads TGTGCCAGCAGCCCTAGCGGGAGTTCAAACGAGCAGTACTTC. It is translated as CASSPSGSSNEQYF.

This clone occurred a few times. The chain recombines TRBV2 with TRBJ1-4, with D unclear. Germline CDR1 SNHLY, CDR2 FYNNEI. The CDR3 covers 15 residues. Trimming took 4 bases from V and 3 from J, leaving 12 bases between them. The CDR3 coding sequence is TGTGCCAGCAGTGCGAGACCCACATCTAATGAAAAACTGTTTTTT. Residues: CASSARPTSNEKLFF.

This clone came up a few times. The chain recombines TRBV7-3 with TRBJ1-1; the D is unclear. The V gene lost 2 bases and the J gene lost 3 bases, with 7 bases spanning the gap. CDR1 SGHTA and CDR2 FQGTGA come from the germline V gene. CDR3 length equals 13 residues. CDR3 nucleotide sequence: TGTGCCAGCAGCTTAGCGGGTGACACTGAAGCTTTCTTT. It specifies CASSLAGDTEAFF.

This sequence joins TRBV7-9 and TRBJ1-2, with D tentatively TRBD1 (5 bases). This CDR3 has 14 amino acids. CDR1 is SEHNR, CDR2 FQNEAQ, per germline (reference sequence). V lost 5 bases, J lost 6 bases, and 16 bases lay in between. The CDR3 loop is CASSHGGKVDGYTF. As DNA, the CDR3 is TGTGCCAGCAGCCACGGGGGTAAGGTGGATGGCTACACCTTC.

The rearrangement joins TRBV11-2 to TRBJ2-5, with D perhaps TRBD1 (6 bases). Looked up from germline, CDR1 is SGHAT and CDR2 is FQNNGV. The CDR3 length is 13 residues. V was clipped by 4 bases and J by 2 bases, with 8 bases between them. Here the CDR3 DNA reads TGTGCCAGCAGCTGGGACACACAAGAGACCCAGTACTTC. Amino acid sequence: CASSWDTQETQYF.

DNA for the CDR3: TGTGCCAGCACAACGGGGGACAGCTACGAGCAGTACTTC. Translating gives CASTTGDSYEQYF. The rearrangement joins TRBV28 to TRBJ2-7; D might be TRBD1 (7 bases). Trimming shortened V by 7 bases and J by 3 bases, and 13 bases separated the two germline ends. CDR3 length equals 13 residues. Germline V gives CDR1 MDHEN, CDR2 SYDVKM.

This clone was observed a handful of times. The J gene is TRBJ2-1, the V gene TRBV15; D is uncertain. Germline loops: CDR1 LNHNV, CDR2 YYDKDF (reference sequence). The CDR3 contains 12 residues. V was trimmed by 1 base and J by 5 bases, leaving 3 bases between them. This chain's CDR3 is CATSRVDNEQFF. In nucleotides, the CDR3 is TGTGCCACCAGCAGAGTTGACAATGAGCAGTTCTTC. Drawing the rest from reference TRBV15 and TRBJ2-1, the complete variable domain is DAMVIQNPRYQVTQFGKPVTLSCSQTLNHNVMYWYQQKSSQAPKLLFHYYDKDFNNEADTPDNFQSRRPNTSFCFLDIRSPGLGDTAMYLCATSRVDNEQFFGPGTRLTVL.

This clone was counted between two and nine times. At the DNA level, this CDR3 is encoded by other sequences in the same sample as well. The V call is TRBV18, the J call TRBJ2-5; 10 nucleotides align to TRBD2. The CDR3 loop spans 14 amino acids. V shed 4 bases, J shed 1 base, and the junction held 0 bases outside the gene matches. CDR1 is KGHSH and CDR2 is LQKENI in the germline V gene. CDR3: CASSRLAGQETQYF. The CDR3 coding sequence is TGTGCCAGCTCACGACTAGCGGGCCAAGAGACCCAGTACTTC.

The chain joins TRBV6-5 to TRBJ2-7, with D possibly TRBD2 on 6 matching bases. The CDR3 has 13 residues. Trimming removed 0 bases from V and 6 bases from J, with 9 bases in between. Germline-derived CDR1 and CDR2 are MNHEY and SVGAGI. The CDR3 region is CASSYSRRGEQYF. The CDR3 bases are TGTGCCAGCAGTTACTCGAGGAGGGGCGAGCAGTACTTC.

The rearrangement uses TRBV9 and TRBJ2-5; either TRBD1 or TRBD2 may supply D (5 bases each). V gave up 3 bases and J gave up 7 bases, with 13 bases separating them. The CDR3 extends over 13 amino acids. Germline CDR1 reads SGDLS; CDR2 reads YYNGEE. The CDR3 DNA sequence: TGTGCCAGCAGCGCCAGGGTTCGGGGGACCCAGTACTTC. Translated, it gives CASSARVRGTQYF.

This clone came up a few times. CDR3 DNA sequence: TGTGCCAGTAGTCTCGGAGTCTCGGATACGCAGTATTTT. Protein sequence: CASSLGVSDTQYF. The gene calls are TRBV19 and TRBJ2-3; D gene uncertain. The germline V gene encodes CDR1 LNHDA and CDR2 SQIVND (reference sequence). The CDR3 is 13 amino acids. Trimming took 5 bases from V and 6 from J, leaving 12 bases between them.

CDR3 sequence (DNA): TGTGCCATCAGTGAGTCGATGGCGGTAAACACCGGGGAGCTGTTTTTT. This translates into CAISESMAVNTGELFF. The chain has TRBV10-3 and TRBJ2-2, with D uncertain. The germline CDR1 and CDR2 sequences are ENHRY and SYGVKD. V was pared by 0 bases and J by 2 bases, with 10 bases between. There are 16 residues in the CDR3.

The chain joins TRBV4-3 to TRBJ1-1, with no clear D. Germline V gene lookup returns CDR1 LGHNA and CDR2 YSLEER. V gave up 10 bases and J gave up 3 bases, with 15 bases separating them. The CDR3 is made up of 13 amino acids. In DNA, the CDR3 is TGCGCCACCTTCTGTGGGCGAGACACTGAAGCTTTCTTT. Its protein is CATFCGRDTEAFF.

This clone was seen more than once but under ten times. The chain links TRBV6-1 to TRBJ2-3; 9 bases align to TRBD1. The CDR3 loop spans 13 amino acids. V was clipped by 4 bases and J by 10 bases; unmatched bases: 6. Looked up from germline, CDR1 is MNHNS and CDR2 is SASEGT. The CDR3 coding sequence is TGTGCCAGCAGTGGACGACAGGGGGGATCGCAGTATTTT. Translated, it gives CASSGRQGGSQYF.

As to this clone: A much larger clonotype is one base distant, so this may be a read error. This chain connects TRBV7-2 to TRBJ2-2; D is unclear. Germline V CDR1 and CDR2: SGHTA, FQGNSA. The V end lost 6 bases, the J end lost 3 bases, and 2 bases lay between the germline ends. The CDR3 has 11 residues. The CDR3 nucleotides are TGTGCCAGCAGTTACACCGGGGAGCTGTTTTTT. Protein product: CASSYTGELFF.

CDR3 nucleotide sequence: TGTGCCATCAGTGGAGCCGGGACAGGGTACACCGGGGAGCTGTTTTTT. This sequence encodes CAISGAGTGYTGELFF. The V and J genes are TRBV10-3 and TRBJ2-2; 9 nucleotides line up with TRBD1. Germline V gene data show CDR1 as ENHRY and CDR2 as SYGVKD. CDR3 length: 16 amino acids. Trimming at V came to 4 bases and at J to 3 bases, leaving 6 bases not matched to a gene.